This TCR beta chain was retrieved from a study of blood T cells in healthy people across ages. Study context: Template switching captured about one barcoded beta molecule per two T cells. Study-wide results and limits: Age brought a roughly linear fall in TCR beta diversity measured per million T cells.

Primers used in a second PCR of roughly 6 to 12 cycles were a sample-barcoded 5' primer and a J-beta primer mix. TCRdb fed the 5' RACE reads into MiXCR, producing one record per CDR3 protein. The sample records roughly 680,000 distinct CDR3 sequences, approximately 52% being singletons. Germline loops: CDR1 ENHRY, CDR2 SYGVKD. V gave up 0 bases and J gave up 6 bases; unmatched junction bases: 10. The CDR3 extends over 17 amino acids. The sample holds one count of this clonotype. Its specificity is not known. The sequence derives from a woman of 80 years or more in good health. The sequenced sample consisted of blood. The chain uses TRBV10-3 and TRBJ2-3; 9 bases are a match to TRBD2. The CDR3: CAISESGSGGRSDTQYF. The CDR3 DNA follows: TGTGCCATCAGTGAGTCGGGTAGCGGGGGCCGCTCGGATACGCAGTATTTT.